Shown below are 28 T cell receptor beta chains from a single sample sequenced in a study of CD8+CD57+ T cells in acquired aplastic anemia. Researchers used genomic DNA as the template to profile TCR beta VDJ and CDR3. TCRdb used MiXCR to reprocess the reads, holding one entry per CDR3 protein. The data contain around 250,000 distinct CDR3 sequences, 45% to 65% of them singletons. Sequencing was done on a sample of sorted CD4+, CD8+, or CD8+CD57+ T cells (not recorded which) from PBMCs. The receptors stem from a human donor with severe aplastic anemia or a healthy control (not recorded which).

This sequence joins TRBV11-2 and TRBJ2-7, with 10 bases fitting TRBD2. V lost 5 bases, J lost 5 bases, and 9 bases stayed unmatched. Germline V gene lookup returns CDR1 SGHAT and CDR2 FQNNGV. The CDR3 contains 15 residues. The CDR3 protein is CASSKLAGPRDEQYF. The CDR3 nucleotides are TGTGCCAGCAGCAAACTAGCGGGACCTCGGGACGAGCAGTACTTC.

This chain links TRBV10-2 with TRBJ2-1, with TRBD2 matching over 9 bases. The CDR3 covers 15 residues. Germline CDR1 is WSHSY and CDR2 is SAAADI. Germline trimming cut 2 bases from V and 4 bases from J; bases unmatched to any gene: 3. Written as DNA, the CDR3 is TGCGCCAGCAGTGAGGAGCGGGGGGTTTACAATGAGCAGTTCTTC. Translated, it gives CASSEERGVYNEQFF.

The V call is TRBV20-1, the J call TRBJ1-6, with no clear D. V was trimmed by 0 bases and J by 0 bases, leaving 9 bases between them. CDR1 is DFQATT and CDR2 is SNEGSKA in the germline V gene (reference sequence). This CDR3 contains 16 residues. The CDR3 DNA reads TGCAGTGCTAGAGATCGAAAGAGCTCCTATAATTCACCCCTCCACTTT. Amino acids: CSARDRKSSYNSPLHF.

The CDR3 here is CASSASNSNQPQHF. In DNA form, the CDR3 reads TGTGCCAGCAGCGCCTCGAACAGCAATCAGCCCCAGCATTTT. The chain combines TRBV9 with TRBJ1-5; D remains ambiguous. The V gene lost 3 bases and the J gene lost 1 base, with 8 bases spanning the gap. Germline lookup yields CDR1 SGDLS and CDR2 YYNGEE. The CDR3 runs to 14 residues.

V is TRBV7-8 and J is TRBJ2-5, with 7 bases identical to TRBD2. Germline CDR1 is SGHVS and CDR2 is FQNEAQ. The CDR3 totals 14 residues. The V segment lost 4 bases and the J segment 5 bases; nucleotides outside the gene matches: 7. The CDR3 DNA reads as TGTGCCAGCAGCTACCTCCGGGGAGGGGAGACCCAGTACTTC. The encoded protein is CASSYLRGGETQYF.

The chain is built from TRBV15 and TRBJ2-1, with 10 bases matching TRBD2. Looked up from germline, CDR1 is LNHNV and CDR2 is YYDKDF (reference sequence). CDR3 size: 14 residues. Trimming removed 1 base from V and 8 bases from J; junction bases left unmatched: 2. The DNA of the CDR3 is TGTGCCACCAGCAGAGTCACTAGCGGGGATGAGCAGTTCTTC. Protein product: CATSRVTSGDEQFF.

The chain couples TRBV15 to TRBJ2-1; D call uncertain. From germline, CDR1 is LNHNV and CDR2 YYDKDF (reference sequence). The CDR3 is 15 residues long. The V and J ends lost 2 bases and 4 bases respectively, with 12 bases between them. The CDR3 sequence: CATSRYQRNYNEQFF. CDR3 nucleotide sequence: TGTGCCACCAGCAGATACCAAAGAAATTACAATGAGCAGTTCTTC.

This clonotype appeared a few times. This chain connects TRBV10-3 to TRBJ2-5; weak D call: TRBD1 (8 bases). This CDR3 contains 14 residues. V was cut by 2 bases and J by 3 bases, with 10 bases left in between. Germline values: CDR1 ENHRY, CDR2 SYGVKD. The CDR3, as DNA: TGTGCCATCAGTGAGACAGGGGGGGAAGAGACCCAGTACTTC. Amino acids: CAISETGGEETQYF.

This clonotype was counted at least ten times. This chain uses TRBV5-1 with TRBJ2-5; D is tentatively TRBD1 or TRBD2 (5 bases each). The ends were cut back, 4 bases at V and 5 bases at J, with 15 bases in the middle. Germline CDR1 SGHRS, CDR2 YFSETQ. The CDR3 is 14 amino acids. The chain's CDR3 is CASSDDGARETQYF. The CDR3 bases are TGCGCCAGCAGCGATGACGGGGCCAGGGAGACCCAGTACTTC. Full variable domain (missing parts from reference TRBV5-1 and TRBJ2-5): KAGVTQTPRYLIKTRGQQVTLSCSPISGHRSVSWYQQTPGQGLQFLFEYFSETQRNKGNFPGRFSGRQFSNSRSEMNVSTLELGDSALYLCASSDDGARETQYFGPGTRLLVL.

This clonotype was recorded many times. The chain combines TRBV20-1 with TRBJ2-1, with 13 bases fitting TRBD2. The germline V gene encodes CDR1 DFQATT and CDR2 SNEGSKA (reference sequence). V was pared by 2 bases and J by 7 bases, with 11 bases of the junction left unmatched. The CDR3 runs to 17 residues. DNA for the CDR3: TGCAGTGCTAGAAAAGGGACTAGCGGGGTGCAACTGAATGAGCAGTTCTTC. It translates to CSARKGTSGVQLNEQFF.

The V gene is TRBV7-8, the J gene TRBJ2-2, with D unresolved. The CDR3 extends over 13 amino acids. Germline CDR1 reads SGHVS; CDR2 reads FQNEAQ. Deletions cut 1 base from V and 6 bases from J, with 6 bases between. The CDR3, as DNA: TGTGCCAGCAGCTTAGAATCCGCCGGGGAGCTGTTTTTT. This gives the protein CASSLESAGELFF.

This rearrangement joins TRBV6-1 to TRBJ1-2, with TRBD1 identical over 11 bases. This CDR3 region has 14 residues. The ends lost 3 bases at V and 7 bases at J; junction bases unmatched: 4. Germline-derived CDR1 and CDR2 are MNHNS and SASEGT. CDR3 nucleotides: TGTGCCAGCAGTGACGGGACAGGGGGTGGTGGCTACACCTTC. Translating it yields CASSDGTGGGGYTF.

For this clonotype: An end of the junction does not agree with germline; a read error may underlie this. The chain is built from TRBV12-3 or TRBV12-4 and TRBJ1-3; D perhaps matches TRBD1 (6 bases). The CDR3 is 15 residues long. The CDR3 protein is CAGSQVRGGGNTIYF. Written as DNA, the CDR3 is TGTGCCGGCAGCCAAGTAAGGGGGGGCGGAAACACCATATATTTT.

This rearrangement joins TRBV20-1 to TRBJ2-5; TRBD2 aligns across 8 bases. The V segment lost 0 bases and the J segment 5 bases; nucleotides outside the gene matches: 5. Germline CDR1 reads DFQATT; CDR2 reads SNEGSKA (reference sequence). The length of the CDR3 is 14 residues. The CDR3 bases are TGCAGTGCTAGAGAAAAGGGACTAGGGGAGACCCAGTACTTC. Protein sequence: CSAREKGLGETQYF.

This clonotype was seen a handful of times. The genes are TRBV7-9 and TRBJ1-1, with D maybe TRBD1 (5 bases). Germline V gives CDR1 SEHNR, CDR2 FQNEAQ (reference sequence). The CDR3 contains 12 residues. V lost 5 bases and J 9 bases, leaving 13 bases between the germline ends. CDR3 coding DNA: TGTGCCAGCAGCGTGCTACAGGAGCAAGCTTTCTTT. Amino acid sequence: CASSVLQEQAFF.

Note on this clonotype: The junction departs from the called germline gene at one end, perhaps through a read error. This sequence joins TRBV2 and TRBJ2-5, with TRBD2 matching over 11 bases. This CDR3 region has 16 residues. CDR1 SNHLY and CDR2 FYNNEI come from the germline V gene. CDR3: CASSHLTSGDKETQYF. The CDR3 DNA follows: TGCGCCAGCAGCCACCTGACTAGCGGGGATAAAGAGACCCAGTACTTC.

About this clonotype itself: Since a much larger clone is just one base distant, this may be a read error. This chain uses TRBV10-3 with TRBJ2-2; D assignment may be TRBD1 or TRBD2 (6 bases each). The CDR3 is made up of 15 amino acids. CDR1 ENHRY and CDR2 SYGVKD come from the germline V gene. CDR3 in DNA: TGTGCCAGCATTAAGGGGGGAATGAACACCGGGGAGCTGCTTTTT. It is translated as CASIKGGMNTGELLF.

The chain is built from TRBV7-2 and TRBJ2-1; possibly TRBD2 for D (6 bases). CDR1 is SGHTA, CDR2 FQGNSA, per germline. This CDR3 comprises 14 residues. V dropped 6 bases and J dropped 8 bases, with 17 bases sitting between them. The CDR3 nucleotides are TGTGCCAGCAGGTTACTAGCCGGTAGCGATGAGCAGTTCTTC. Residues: CASRLLAGSDEQFF.

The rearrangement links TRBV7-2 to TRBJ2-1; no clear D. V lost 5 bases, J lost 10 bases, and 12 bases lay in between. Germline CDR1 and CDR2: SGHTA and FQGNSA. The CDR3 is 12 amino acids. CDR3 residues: CASSPYSKEQFF. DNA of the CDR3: TGTGCCAGCAGCCCCTATTCCAAAGAGCAGTTCTTC. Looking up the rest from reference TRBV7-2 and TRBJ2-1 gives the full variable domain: GAGVSQSPSNKVTEKGKDVELRCDPISGHTALYWYRQSLGQGLEFLIYFQGNSAPDKSGLPSDRFSAERTGGSVSTLTIQRTQQEDSAVYLCASSPYSKEQFFGPGTRLTVL.

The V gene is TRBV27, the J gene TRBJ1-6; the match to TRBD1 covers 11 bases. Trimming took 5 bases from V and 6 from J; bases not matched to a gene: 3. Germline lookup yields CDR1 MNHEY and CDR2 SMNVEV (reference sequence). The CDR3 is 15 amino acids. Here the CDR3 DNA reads TGTGCCAGCAGTGAGGGGACAGGGGGTAATTCACCCCTCCACTTT. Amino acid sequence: CASSEGTGGNSPLHF.

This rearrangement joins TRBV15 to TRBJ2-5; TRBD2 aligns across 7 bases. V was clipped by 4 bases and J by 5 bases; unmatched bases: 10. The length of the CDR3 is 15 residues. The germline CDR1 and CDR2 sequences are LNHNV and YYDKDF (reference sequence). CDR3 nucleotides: TGTGCCACCAGCACTGAAGCGGGATACGAGGAGACCCAGTACTTC. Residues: CATSTEAGYEETQYF.

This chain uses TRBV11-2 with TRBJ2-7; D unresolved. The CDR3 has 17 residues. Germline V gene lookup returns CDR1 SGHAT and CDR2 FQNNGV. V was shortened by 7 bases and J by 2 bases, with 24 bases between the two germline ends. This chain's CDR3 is CASTLSSSEQRTYEQYF. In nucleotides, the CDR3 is TGTGCCAGCACCCTTTCCAGCAGTGAGCAGCGTACCTACGAGCAGTACTTC.

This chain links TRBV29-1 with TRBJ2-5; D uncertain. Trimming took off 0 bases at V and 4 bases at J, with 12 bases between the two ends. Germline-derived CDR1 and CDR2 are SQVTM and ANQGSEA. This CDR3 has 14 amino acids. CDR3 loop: CSVEEPAAVETQYF. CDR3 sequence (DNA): TGCAGCGTTGAAGAACCGGCAGCCGTAGAGACCCAGTACTTC.

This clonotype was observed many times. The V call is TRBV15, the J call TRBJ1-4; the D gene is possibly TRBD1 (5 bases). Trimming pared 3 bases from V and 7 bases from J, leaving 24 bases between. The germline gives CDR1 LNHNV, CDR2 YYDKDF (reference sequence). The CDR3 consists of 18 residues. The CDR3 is CATSSNQGMGGGGEKLFF. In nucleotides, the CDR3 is TGTGCCACCAGCAGTAATCAGGGAATGGGGGGAGGCGGTGAAAAACTGTTTTTT.

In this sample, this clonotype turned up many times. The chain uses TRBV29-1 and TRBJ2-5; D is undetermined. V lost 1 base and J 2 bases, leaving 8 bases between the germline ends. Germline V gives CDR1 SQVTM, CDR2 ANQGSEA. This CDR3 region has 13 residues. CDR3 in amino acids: CSVEGHGQETQYF. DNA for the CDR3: TGCAGCGTTGAAGGACACGGACAAGAGACCCAGTACTTC. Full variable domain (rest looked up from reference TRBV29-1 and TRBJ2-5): SAVISQKPSRDICQRGTSLTIQCQVDSQVTMMFWYRQQPGQSLTLIATANQGSEATYESGFVIDKFPISRPNLTFSTLTVSNMSPEDSSIYLCSVEGHGQETQYFGPGTRLLVL.

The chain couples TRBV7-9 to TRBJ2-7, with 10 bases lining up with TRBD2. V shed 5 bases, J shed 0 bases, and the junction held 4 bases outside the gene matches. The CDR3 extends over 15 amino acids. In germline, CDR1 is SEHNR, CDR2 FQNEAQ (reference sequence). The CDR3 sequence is CASSTLAGFSYEQYF. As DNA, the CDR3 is TGTGCCAGCAGCACACTAGCGGGGTTCTCCTACGAGCAGTACTTC.

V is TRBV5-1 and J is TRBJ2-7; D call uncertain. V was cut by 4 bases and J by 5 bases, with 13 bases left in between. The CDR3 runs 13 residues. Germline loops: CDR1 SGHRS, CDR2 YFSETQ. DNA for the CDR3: TGCGCCAGCAGCCAACTCCAGGACGACGAGCAGTACTTC. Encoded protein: CASSQLQDDEQYF.

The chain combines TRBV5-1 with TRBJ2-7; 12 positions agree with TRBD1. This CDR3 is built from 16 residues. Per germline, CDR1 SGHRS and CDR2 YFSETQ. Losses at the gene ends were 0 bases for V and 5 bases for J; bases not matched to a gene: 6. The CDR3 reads CASSLAGTGGFDEQYF. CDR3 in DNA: TGCGCCAGCAGCTTGGCCGGGACAGGGGGCTTCGACGAGCAGTACTTC.